Presented here are 14 T cell receptor beta chains from one specimen sequenced in a study of control samples from healthy donors and cancer patients. Some clones are missing from TCRdb's copy, which holds only in-frame ones; the method was immunoSEQ multiplex PCR. The repertoire holds 100,000 to 150,000 clones, with roughly 84% as singletons. The sequencing input was blood. The receptors stem from a man between 40 and 49 years old in good health.

This chain links TRBV7-9 with TRBJ2-2; D unclear. The germline gives CDR1 SEHNR, CDR2 FQNEAQ (reference sequence). The V gene lost 6 bases and the J gene lost 1 base, with 12 bases spanning the gap. CDR3 length equals 15 residues. The CDR3 nucleotides are TGTGCCAGCAGTCATTCGGGTAGGAACACCGGGGAGCTGTTTTTT. Protein: CASSHSGRNTGELFF.

This chain joins TRBV9 and TRBJ2-2; no clear D. Germline lookup yields CDR1 SGDLS and CDR2 YYNGEE. The CDR3 totals 13 residues. V shed 3 bases and J shed 7 bases, with 10 bases lying between them. CDR3 DNA sequence: TGTGCCAGCAGCGCCCTAACCGACGGGGAGCTGTTTTTT. It codes for CASSALTDGELFF.

The chain has TRBV29-1 and TRBJ1-1; weak D call: TRBD1 (6 bases). CDR1 and CDR2 (germline): SQVTM, ANQGSEA. Trimming removed 7 bases at V and 8 bases at J, with 20 bases between. The CDR3 has 13 amino acids. The CDR3 DNA reads as TGCAGCGCCCGCAGGGGCCACACCTCAGAAGCTTTCTTT. This sequence encodes CSARRGHTSEAFF.

The genes are TRBV5-1 and TRBJ2-5; 8 bases fit TRBD2. Germline values: CDR1 SGHRS, CDR2 YFSETQ. CDR3 length equals 13 residues. V was clipped by 5 bases and J by 5 bases; unmatched bases: 5. The CDR3, as DNA: TGCGCCAGCAGTTCGGGGGGGCGTGAGACCCAGTACTTC. It is translated as CASSSGGRETQYF.

The rearrangement links TRBV7-2 to TRBJ1-2; TRBD1 matches 10 bases. Germline lookup yields CDR1 SGHTA and CDR2 FQGNSA. The CDR3 covers 13 residues. The trim removed 5 bases at V and 8 bases at J, leaving 5 bases unmatched. CDR3 sequence: CASSSGTGDGYTF. CDR3 DNA sequence: TGTGCCAGCAGCAGCGGGACAGGGGACGGCTACACCTTC.

This rearrangement joins TRBV4-1 to TRBJ2-3; 7 bases agree with TRBD1. The CDR3 sequence is 14 residues long. Germline V gives CDR1 MGHRA, CDR2 YSYEKL. With 2 bases clipped from V and 8 bases from J, the junction kept 7 bases outside the gene matches. CDR3 loop: CASSQLTGPSTQYF. The CDR3 DNA reads TGCGCCAGCAGCCAACTGACAGGGCCGAGTACGCAGTATTTT.

The chain combines TRBV19 with TRBJ2-7; D gene ambiguous. The germline gives CDR1 LNHDA, CDR2 SQIVND (reference sequence). V was clipped by 3 bases and J by 3 bases, with 9 bases between them. The CDR3 length is 13 residues. The CDR3 DNA reads as TGTGCCAGTAGTATTGGAAGGGACTACGAGCAGTACTTC. Translated, it gives CASSIGRDYEQYF.

This clone was seen once. The genes are TRBV18 and TRBJ1-1; maybe TRBD1 (5 bases). This CDR3 region has 12 residues. V dropped 6 bases and J dropped 3 bases, with 8 bases sitting between them. Looked up from germline, CDR1 is KGHSH and CDR2 is LQKENI. The CDR3, as DNA: TGTGCCAGCTCGGGGCCCTACACTGAAGCTTTCTTT. Translating gives CASSGPYTEAFF.

This sequence joins TRBV6-1 and TRBJ2-3; D remains ambiguous. The CDR3 loop spans 12 amino acids. The V end was cut by 2 bases, the J end by 4 bases, with 4 bases between. Germline values: CDR1 MNHNS, CDR2 SASEGT. This CDR3 reads CASSESSDTQYF. CDR3 bases: TGTGCCAGCAGTGAATCCTCAGATACGCAGTATTTT.

This clone appeared a few times. The DNA for the CDR3 is TGCGCCAGCAGCCAAGATGGGCGGGGGCGAGGGAATTCACCCCTCCACTTT. Residues: CASSQDGRGRGNSPLHF. This chain connects TRBV4-3 to TRBJ1-6; D is possibly TRBD1 (6 bases). V lost 0 bases to trimming and J lost 7 bases, with 16 bases between them. This CDR3 comprises 17 residues. Looked up from germline, CDR1 is LGHNA and CDR2 is YSLEER.

V and J are TRBV27 and TRBJ1-5; D possibly corresponds to TRBD1 (5 bases). With 6 bases removed from V and 9 bases from J, the gap between germline ends came to 18 bases. The V gene's germline CDR1 is MNHEY and CDR2 SMNVEV (reference sequence). This CDR3 spans 14 amino acids. CDR3 residues: CASSFSGGGGPQHF. The CDR3 coding sequence is TGTGCCAGCAGCTTCTCGGGCGGGGGGGGGCCCCAGCATTTT.

This clone showed up just once. This chain connects TRBV7-2 to TRBJ1-5; no definite D call. Germline CDR1 and CDR2: SGHTA and FQGNSA. The CDR3 has 13 residues. Trimming removed 4 bases from V and 3 bases from J, with 7 bases in between. CDR3 in amino acids: CASSSRANQPQHF. The CDR3 coding sequence is TGTGCCAGCAGCTCAAGGGCCAATCAGCCCCAGCATTTT. Combining the CDR3 with reference TRBV7-2 and TRBJ1-5 gives the whole variable domain GAGVSQSPSNKVTEKGKDVELRCDPISGHTALYWYRQSLGQGLEFLIYFQGNSAPDKSGLPSDRFSAERTGGSVSTLTIQRTQQEDSAVYLCASSSRANQPQHFGDGTRLSIL.

Details on this clone: The DNA is omitted, as the CDR3 cannot be located on it reliably, and the CDR3 follows TCRdb's listing. The rearrangement links TRBV5-6 to TRBJ2-7. Germline-derived CDR1 and CDR2 are SGHDT and YYEEEE. The CDR3 sequence runs 13 residues, both termini included. CDR3 loop: CASSFGPGNEQYF.

V gene TRBV5-6 combines with J gene TRBJ1-5; TRBD1 might be the D (6 bases). CDR3 length equals 17 residues. V lost 2 bases and J 6 bases, leaving 21 bases between the germline ends. Per germline, CDR1 SGHDT and CDR2 YYEEEE. CDR3 residues: CASSFFGGGAGSQPQHF. The CDR3 DNA reads as TGTGCCAGCAGCTTTTTCGGGGGGGGCGCTGGGAGTCAGCCCCAGCATTTT.